This T cell receptor (beta chain) was identified during a study of shared T cell receptors in the human thymus. V shed 3 bases, J shed 7 bases, and the junction held 33 bases outside the gene matches. Germline V CDR1 and CDR2: MNHEY, SMNVEV (reference sequence). The CDR3 sequence is 24 residues long. The table came from immunoSEQ multiplex PCR; TCRdb's copy has only in-frame clones and leaves some out. Among 450,000 to 650,000 clones listed, more than 75% were seen once. These data were also filed under a second study, of human thymus T cells. That source notes: Resected material from corrective heart surgery provided the thymus tissue analysed. Unrelated individuals reportedly shared highly overlapping thymic TCR repertoires.

What was sequenced was thymocytes. The V and J genes are TRBV27 and TRBJ2-2, with 9 bases identical to TRBD1. The sequence derives from a boy under two years old with a congenital heart defect. The CDR3, as DNA: TGTGCCAGCAGTTTGTTTCCGGCAGGGGGTGACAGGGGGGCCGGGAGGACTCCCGACGGGGAGCTGTTTTTT. This gives the protein CASSLFPAGGDRGAGRTPDGELFF.